The entry below describes one TCR beta chain. Its antigen is unknown. TCRdb analysed the reads with MiXCR anew, one entry per CDR3 protein. The data hold some 940,000 distinct CDR3 sequences, with 31% observed a single time. These data originate in a study of T cell repertoires in cytomegalovirus infection. Study overall: HLA-B-restricted CMV epitopes that are well studied were used alongside recently identified HLA-C-restricted ones. CMV infection together with matching HLA type was indicated by public TCR beta signatures. Points from the study as a whole: There were carriers of CMV plus the relevant HLA, and cumulative public TCR beta family frequency identified them. HLA-C-restricted CMV clonotypes gave the most frequent clonotype in two of eight donors.

The source was cultured CD8+ T cells from PBMCs, collected from culture after CMV antigen stimulation. This TCR was recovered from a human donor in good health (CMV status not recorded). Some clones in this sample may be carry-over from other donors' samples.

The CDR3 coding sequence is TGCAGTGCTAGAGATTGGGCAGGGGGAATGGAAGAGACCCAGTACTTC. Translating gives CSARDWAGGMEETQYF. This chain joins TRBV20-1 and TRBJ2-5; TRBD1 aligns across 7 bases. Germline CDR1 reads DFQATT; CDR2 reads SNEGSKA (reference sequence). The CDR3 runs to 16 residues. Trimming at V came to 0 bases and at J to 3 bases, leaving 10 bases not matched to a gene.